These T cell receptor beta chains were read from a single sample in a study of blood T cell repertoires in COVID-19. Clones were sequenced by immunoSEQ multiplex PCR, and TCRdb holds only the in-frame ones, with some missing. The table records 55,000 to 75,000 clones, about 81% of them present only once. The sample taken for sequencing was peripheral blood. Every receptor here comes from a human donor in a cohort sampled during active COVID-19. CDR3s include the opening cysteine and the closing phenylalanine or tryptophan.

j_call: TRBJ2-3
v_call: TRBV5-6
cdr3_aa: CASSFGASGSTDTQYF

j_call: TRBJ2-3
v_call: TRBV7-9
cdr3_aa: CASSLFSSYYATDTQYF

j_call: TRBJ1-1
v_call: TRBV9
cdr3_aa: CASSPLTGRAEAFF

j_call: TRBJ2-7
v_call: TRBV21-1
cdr3_aa: CASSKGGVNEQYF

j_call: TRBJ2-6
v_call: TRBV11-2
cdr3_aa: CASSPSAGANVLTF

j_call: TRBJ1-2
v_call: TRBV2
cdr3_aa: CASSDVKPSYGYTF

j_call: TRBJ1-1
v_call: TRBV6-6
cdr3_aa: CASSYSARLGTEAFF

j_call: TRBJ2-1
v_call: TRBV11-3
cdr3_aa: CASSPTDSGIAGNEQFF

j_call: TRBJ2-1
v_call: TRBV3-1/TRBV3-2
cdr3_aa: CASSPSSAIKEQFF

j_call: TRBJ2-7
v_call: TRBV7-9
cdr3_aa: CASSQHGITETWEQYF

j_call: TRBJ1-1
v_call: TRBV28
cdr3_aa: CASSLNPEAVNTEAFF

j_call: TRBJ1-1
v_call: TRBV9
cdr3_aa: CASSVDLGGAEAFF

j_call: TRBJ2-1
v_call: TRBV5-1
cdr3_aa: CASSRTSGQGNPYNEQFF

j_call: TRBJ2-5
v_call: TRBV5-1
cdr3_aa: CASTLDRGQGTQYF

j_call: TRBJ1-1
v_call: TRBV5-5
cdr3_aa: CASSDTGAHEAFF

j_call: TRBJ2-7
v_call: TRBV11-2
cdr3_aa: CASSPGTSGDPFEQYF

j_call: TRBJ2-3
v_call: TRBV6-2/TRBV6-3
cdr3_aa: CASSYSLAGPTDTQYF

j_call: TRBJ2-1
v_call: TRBV15
cdr3_aa: CATSRGLAGVDNEQFF

j_call: TRBJ1-2
v_call: TRBV9
cdr3_aa: CASSVLAEANYGYTF

j_call: TRBJ1-1
v_call: TRBV15
cdr3_aa: CATSRDLEYTEAFF

j_call: TRBJ2-7
v_call: TRBV6-1
cdr3_aa: CASSVTTSRQGKVDEQYF

j_call: TRBJ2-1
v_call: TRBV28
cdr3_aa: CASSFLGLAGGPLYNEQFF

j_call: TRBJ2-1
v_call: TRBV11-1
cdr3_aa: CASSLWAGGDNEQFF

j_call: TRBJ1-6
v_call: TRBV30
cdr3_aa: CAWRRPRGNNSPLHF

j_call: TRBJ2-2
v_call: TRBV6-2/TRBV6-3
cdr3_aa: CASSYSIISGELFF

j_call: TRBJ2-7
v_call: TRBV6-2/TRBV6-3
cdr3_aa: CASSFLLEYEQYF

j_call: TRBJ2-5
v_call: TRBV6-1
cdr3_aa: CASSEVAGGPRETQYF

j_call: TRBJ1-1
v_call: TRBV6-5
cdr3_aa: CASSYPSARGLAEAFF

j_call: TRBJ2-3
v_call: TRBV9
cdr3_aa: CASSASGKLDTQYF

j_call: TRBJ1-1
v_call: TRBV3-1/TRBV3-2
cdr3_aa: CASSRPFTGGPTEAFF

j_call: TRBJ2-1
v_call: TRBV9
cdr3_aa: CASSVEGGGSYNEQFF

j_call: TRBJ2-1
v_call: TRBV27
cdr3_aa: CASSSSDSDYNEQFF

j_call: TRBJ2-3
v_call: TRBV6-2/TRBV6-3
cdr3_aa: CASSKLGTSGTDTQYF

j_call: TRBJ2-7
v_call: TRBV11-2
cdr3_aa: CASSPAQDSPYEQYF

j_call: TRBJ2-7
v_call: TRBV15
cdr3_aa: CATSPGTSNYEQYF

j_call: TRBJ1-6
v_call: TRBV6-6
cdr3_aa: CASSYPRSPLHF

j_call: TRBJ2-3
v_call: TRBV7-9
cdr3_aa: CASSLGTSGSEGSTDTQYF

j_call: TRBJ1-4
v_call: TRBV13
cdr3_aa: CASSLGRGEKLFF

j_call: TRBJ2-1
v_call: TRBV9
cdr3_aa: CASTQGLARSYNEQFF

j_call: TRBJ2-1
v_call: TRBV9
cdr3_aa: CASSAAGGLLIF

j_call: TRBJ2-2
v_call: TRBV27
cdr3_aa: CASSERRVSTGELFF

j_call: TRBJ2-3
v_call: TRBV14
cdr3_aa: CASSPNRDYTDTQYF

j_call: TRBJ1-1
v_call: TRBV10-3
cdr3_aa: CATSRSNTEAFF

j_call: TRBJ2-1
v_call: TRBV5-5
cdr3_aa: CASSPLGLASNNEQFF

j_call: TRBJ2-2
v_call: TRBV7-2
cdr3_aa: CASRGDRGNTGELFF

j_call: TRBJ2-1
v_call: TRBV5-1
cdr3_aa: CASSWVGTSGNNEQFF

j_call: TRBJ1-2
v_call: TRBV5-1
cdr3_aa: CASRPTGNYGYTF

j_call: TRBJ1-4
v_call: TRBV12-3/TRBV12-4
cdr3_aa: CASRGANGEKLFF

j_call: TRBJ2-3
v_call: TRBV18
cdr3_aa: CASSRRAPRGNSTDTQYF

j_call: TRBJ2-2
v_call: TRBV7-9
cdr3_aa: CAISDYNTGELFF

j_call: TRBJ2-7
v_call: TRBV27
cdr3_aa: CASNGQVGGYEQYF

j_call: TRBJ2-6
v_call: TRBV30
cdr3_aa: CARGGANVLTF

j_call: TRBJ1-1
v_call: TRBV7-9
cdr3_aa: CASSPRTVIEAFF

j_call: TRBJ1-5
v_call: TRBV6-5
cdr3_aa: CASSTGQRNQPQHF

j_call: TRBJ2-5
v_call: TRBV6-2/TRBV6-3
cdr3_aa: CASSLYETQYF

j_call: TRBJ2-7
v_call: TRBV19
cdr3_aa: CASSPDRGRMVQYF

j_call: TRBJ1-2
v_call: TRBV3-1/TRBV3-2
cdr3_aa: CASSQDGGLTGGGGYTF

j_call: TRBJ1-5
v_call: TRBV19
cdr3_aa: CASSQQGRINQPQHF

j_call: TRBJ1-2
v_call: TRBV4-1
cdr3_aa: CASSQHYFEEDRGLGYTF